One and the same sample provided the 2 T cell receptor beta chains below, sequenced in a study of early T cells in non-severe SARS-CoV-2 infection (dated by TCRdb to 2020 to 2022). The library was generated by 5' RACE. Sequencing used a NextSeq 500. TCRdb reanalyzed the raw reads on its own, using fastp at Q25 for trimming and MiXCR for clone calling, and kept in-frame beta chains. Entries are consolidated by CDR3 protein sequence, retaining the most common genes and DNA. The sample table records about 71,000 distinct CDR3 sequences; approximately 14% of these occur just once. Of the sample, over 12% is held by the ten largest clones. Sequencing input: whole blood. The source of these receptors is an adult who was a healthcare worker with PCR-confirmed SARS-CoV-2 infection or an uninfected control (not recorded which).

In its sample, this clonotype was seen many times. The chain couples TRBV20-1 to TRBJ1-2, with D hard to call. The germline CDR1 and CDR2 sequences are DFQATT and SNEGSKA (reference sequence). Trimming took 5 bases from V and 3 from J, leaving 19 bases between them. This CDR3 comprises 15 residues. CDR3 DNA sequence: TGCAGTGCTTCCCCATCGGGAGGGTCCGACTATGGCTACACCTTC. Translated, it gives CSASPSGGSDYGYTF.

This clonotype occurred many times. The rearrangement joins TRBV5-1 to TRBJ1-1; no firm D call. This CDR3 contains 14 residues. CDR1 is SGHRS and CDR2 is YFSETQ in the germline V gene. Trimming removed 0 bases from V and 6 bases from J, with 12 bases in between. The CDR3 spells CASSLGAGGSEAFF. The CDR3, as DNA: TGCGCCAGCAGCTTGGGCGCGGGCGGATCTGAAGCTTTCTTT.